This T cell receptor (beta chain) originates from a study of sequential checkpoint blockade in melanoma. This clone was picked up a small number of times. The CDR3 length is 14 residues. The germline V gene has CDR1 SEHNR and CDR2 FQNEAQ (reference sequence). V lost 4 bases and J lost 2; bases outside the gene matches: 1. The table came from immunoSEQ multiplex PCR; TCRdb's copy has only in-frame clones and leaves some out. The table has approximately 15,000 clones, roughly three quarters seen once. Indicated treatment: randomized to nivolumab then ipilimumab (arm A) or the reverse (arm B). None of the patients previously received DNA-damaging chemotherapy. Sorted cells were live CD3+CD8+, lacking CD19 and CD56, from PBMCs.

This chain links TRBV7-9 with TRBJ2-7; 11 positions agree with TRBD1. This sequence originates from a human donor with melanoma. Sample: CD8+ T cells sorted from blood (inferred from file names), taken from a patient given nivolumab and ipilimumab in sequence. CDR3 nucleotide sequence: TGTGCCAGCAGCTGGGGACAGGGGGCCTACGAGCAGTACTTC. Translation gives CASSWGQGAYEQYF.